The rows below give T cell receptor beta chains drawn from one sample of a study of T cell repertoires in cytomegalovirus infection. The antigens of these receptors remain unknown. TCRdb re-derived calls from the reads in MiXCR, one entry per CDR3 protein. The sample holds approximately 110,000 distinct CDR3 sequences, 30% seen once. Here the sequenced sample was CD8+ T cells from cultured PBMCs, taken from culture after CMV antigen stimulation. All receptors come from a human donor in good health (CMV status not recorded). Some clones in this sample may be carry-over from other donors' samples. CDR3s include the opening cysteine and the closing phenylalanine or tryptophan. Fields, in order: D gene, V gene, clone size, J gene, CDR3 DNA, CDR3 protein. D genes are given only for firm matches. Not every row has a clone size; where given, it reads once, few, many or a size class.

TRBD2	TRBV4-1	NA	TRBJ2-5	TGCGCCAGCAGCCAGGGTTGGCTAGCGGGGGGGCGCCAAGAGACCCAGTACTTC	CASSQGWLAGGRQETQYF
NA	TRBV28	NA	TRBJ2-7	TGTGCCAGCAGTTTCAGGCAGGGGCGAGGTACCTACGAGCAGTACTTC	CASSFRQGRGTYEQYF
NA	TRBV27	few	TRBJ2-7	TGTGCCAGCAGTTTAGGCGACGGCCCCTCCTACGAGCAGTACTTC	CASSLGDGPSYEQYF
NA	TRBV27	NA	TRBJ1-2	TGTGCCAGCAGTTGGGGGGATCCGGCTAACTATGGCTACACCTTC	CASSWGDPANYGYTF
TRBD2	TRBV7-6	few	TRBJ2-7	TGTGCCAGCAGCTTAGCTCAGGCTAGCGGCTACGAGCAGTACTTC	CASSLAQASGYEQYF
NA	TRBV5-1	NA	TRBJ2-1	TGCGCCAGCAGCTTGGTAGGGGGGGGTTACAATGAGCAGTTCTTC	CASSLVGGGYNEQFF
TRBD2	TRBV7-6	NA	TRBJ2-5	TGTGCCAGCAGCTCTACCGGTGGGACTACGTTTTTCCACCAAGAGATGGCCCAGTACTTC	CASSSTGGTTFFHQEMAQYF
TRBD1	TRBV7-8	many	TRBJ2-2	TGTGCCAGCAGCTACTTCCTGGACAGGGGGAACGCCGGGGAGCTGTTTTTT	CASSYFLDRGNAGELFF
TRBD1	TRBV6-5	NA	TRBJ2-7	TGTGCCAGCAGTTACCGGACAGGGGGCTACGAGCAGTACTTC	CASSYRTGGYEQYF
NA	TRBV7-2	few	TRBJ2-1	TGTGCCAGCAGCTTTTGGGAGGGGGCCTACAATGAGCAGTTCTTC	CASSFWEGAYNEQFF
NA	TRBV7-2	many	TRBJ2-7	TGTGCCAGCAGCTTAGCGGCACCTAGCTCCTACGAGCAGTACTTC	CASSLAAPSSYEQYF
TRBD1	TRBV12-3/TRBV12-4	NA	TRBJ2-1	TGTGCCAGCAGTTTTTCGGTGGCCGTGGGACAGGGACTCTATGAGCAGTTCTTC	CASSFSVAVGQGLYEQFF
NA	TRBV12-3/TRBV12-4	NA	TRBJ2-3	TGTGCCAGCAGTTGGGGCAGGGCGACAGATACGCAGTATTTT	CASSWGRATDTQYF
TRBD1	TRBV12-3/TRBV12-4	NA	TRBJ2-2	TGTGCCAGCAGTTTCCCAGGGGGAGCGAACACCGGGGAGCTGTTTTTT	CASSFPGGANTGELFF
NA	TRBV6-6	NA	TRBJ2-5	TGTGCCAGCAGTTACCAGGACAGCGGGGAGACCCAGTACTTC	CASSYQDSGETQYF
NA	TRBV7-9	few	TRBJ1-1	TGTGCCAGCAGCCAGGGCAGGGGAACTTTCTTT	CASSQGRGTFF
NA	TRBV6-2/TRBV6-3	many	TRBJ1-5	TGTGCCAGCAGTTACTCGACTGGAGAGGATCAGCCCCAGCATTTT	CASSYSTGEDQPQHF
NA	TRBV6-6	few	TRBJ1-3	TGTGCCAGTACTTCTGGAAACACCATATATTTT	CASTSGNTIYF
TRBD1	TRBV5-1	NA	TRBJ2-2	TGCGCCAGCAGCACTGGGACAGGCGGGGCCGGGGAGCTGTTTTTT	CASSTGTGGAGELFF
TRBD1	TRBV7-9	NA	TRBJ2-7	TGTGCCAGCGAGGCAATCAACAGGGGTCGGGATTACGAGCAGTACTTC	CASEAINRGRDYEQYF
TRBD1	TRBV19	NA	TRBJ1-5	TGTGCCAGTAGTATAGGAGGGGACAGGCGGCGGCCCCAGCATTTT	CASSIGGDRRRPQHF
NA	TRBV13	NA	TRBJ1-2	TGTGCCAGCAGCTTTGGATCAGGGGAGCTGTCCTATGGCTACACCTTC	CASSFGSGELSYGYTF
NA	TRBV5-1	few	TRBJ2-7	TGCGCCAGCAGCTCCTCCGAGCTGCTCTCCTACGAGCAGTACTTC	CASSSSELLSYEQYF
NA	TRBV27	NA	TRBJ2-2	TGTGCCAGCAGCACAGGGTATTCCGGGGAGCTGTTTTTT	CASSTGYSGELFF
NA	TRBV7-6	NA	TRBJ2-7	TGTGCCAGCAGCTATCGACCCTACGAGCAGTACTTC	CASSYRPYEQYF
TRBD2	TRBV12-3/TRBV12-4	few	TRBJ2-5	TGTGCCAGCAGCACGACTAGCGGGGGGACGACCCCAAGAGGGCCCCAGTACTTC	CASSTTSGGTTPRGPQYF
NA	TRBV4-1	few	TRBJ2-1	TGCGCCAGCAGCCAAGACCCGGGACCCCCGCCCTATTACAATGAGCAGTTCTTC	CASSQDPGPPPYYNEQFF
TRBD1	TRBV12-3/TRBV12-4	few	TRBJ2-1	TGTGCCAGCATCCCCGAAGATGCCCCGGGACAGACCTACAATGAGCAGTTCTTC	CASIPEDAPGQTYNEQFF
NA	TRBV12-3/TRBV12-4	NA	TRBJ2-5	TGTGCCAGCAGCCATCAGGCCACGGGGGAAGAGACCCAGTACTTC	CASSHQATGEETQYF
TRBD2	TRBV6-5	few	TRBJ2-7	TGTGCCAGCAGTTACGAGACTAGCGGGGTATACTCCCGCGAGCAGTACTTC	CASSYETSGVYSREQYF
NA	TRBV4-3	once	TRBJ1-1	TGCGCCAGCAGCCAAGCTACAGAGAACACTGAAGCTTTCTTT	CASSQATENTEAFF